Here is one TCR beta chain with its context. The source of the sample is a study of blood T cell repertoires in COVID-19. Study at large: COVID-19 samples, acute and convalescent, were from the United States, Italy and Spain. PBMCs, B-cell-depleted T cells, or T cells were the source of the cDNA or gDNA that made up the material.

V lost 0 bases, J lost 0 bases, and 15 bases lay in between. This CDR3 has 18 residues. Germline V CDR1 and CDR2: MNHEY, SVGEGT. Sequencing was performed with immunoSEQ multiplex PCR; in TCRdb, only in-frame clones are kept and a portion is missing. The sample comprises 150,000 to 200,000 clones, roughly 87% of which are singletons, and about 5% rests with the top ten. This receptor was taken from a human donor in a cohort sampled during active COVID-19. Sequences were obtained from peripheral blood. This chain connects TRBV6-2 or TRBV6-3 to TRBJ2-1, with D possibly being TRBD2 (6 bases). The CDR3 loop is CASSYSLRRGGSYNEQFF. CDR3 in DNA: TGTGCCAGCAGTTACTCGTTACGGCGGGGAGGCTCCTACAATGAGCAGTTCTTC.